These 6 T cell receptor beta chains were all obtained from the same sample, sequenced in a study of graft-versus-host responses after intestinal transplantation. Generated by immunoSEQ multiplex PCR, the TCRdb table keeps only in-frame clones and is missing some. Of around 97,000 clones listed, 91% are singletons. The antigens these receptors bind are not known. The starting material was unstimulated CD4+ T cells sorted from spleen or lymph node cells, obtained before transplant. The source of these receptors is a human donor who was the organ donor for an intestinal transplant.

Details on this clone: At the DNA level, this CDR3 is encoded by other sequences in the same sample as well. This rearrangement joins TRBV5-6 to TRBJ1-2; D possibly corresponds to TRBD1 (5 bases). CDR1 is SGHDT, CDR2 YYEEEE, per germline. This CDR3 comprises 13 residues. V was clipped by 4 bases and J by 8 bases, with 15 bases between them. The DNA for the CDR3 is TGTGCCAGCAGCCTGGTCGCCGGGGGAGGCTACACCTTC. Translated: CASSLVAGGGYTF. The whole variable domain, remainder taken from reference TRBV5-6 and TRBJ1-2, is DAGVTQSPTHLIKTRGQQVTLRCSPKSGHDTVSWYQQALGQGPQFIFQYYEEEERQRGNFPDRFSGHQFPNYSSELNVNALLLGDSALYLCASSLVAGGGYTFGSGTRLTVV.

CDR3 nucleotides: TGTGCCAGCAGTTACCGTACAGGATCCTACGAGCAGTACTTC. It is translated as CASSYRTGSYEQYF. V is TRBV6-6 and J is TRBJ2-7, with D possibly TRBD1 on 5 matching bases. The CDR3 extends over 14 amino acids. Trimming removed 2 bases at V and 1 base at J, with 9 bases between. Germline CDR1 MNHNY, CDR2 SVGAGI (reference sequence).

This chain connects TRBV13 to TRBJ2-7; D not certain. CDR3 length: 18 amino acids. Germline V gene data show CDR1 as PRHDT and CDR2 as FYEKMQ (reference sequence). Trimming pared 0 bases from V and 3 bases from J, leaving 21 bases between. CDR3 coding DNA: TGTGCCAGCAGCTTAGGCCGGTTTAAGAAGAGCAACTTCTACGAGCAGTACTTC. This encodes CASSLGRFKKSNFYEQYF.

The V gene is TRBV2, the J gene TRBJ2-3; 7 bases align to TRBD2. The V segment lost 8 bases and the J segment 3 bases; nucleotides outside the gene matches: 5. Germline V gives CDR1 SNHLY, CDR2 FYNNEI. The CDR3 runs 13 residues. DNA for the CDR3: TGTGCCAGCGCGGGGGAGGCTACAGATACGCAGTATTTT. This sequence encodes CASAGEATDTQYF.

The V gene is TRBV28, the J gene TRBJ1-2; a weak D match, TRBD1 (6 bases). Per germline, CDR1 MDHEN and CDR2 SYDVKM. The CDR3 length is 17 residues. The V end lost 3 bases, the J end lost 1 base, and 18 bases lay between the germline ends. The CDR3 DNA reads TGTGCCAGCAGTTTGACCCCAACAGGGCTGGGTAACTATGGCTACACCTTC. Translated, it gives CASSLTPTGLGNYGYTF.

The CDR3 DNA is TGTGCCAGCAGCTCCCGGGACTATTTCTCCTACAATGAGCAGTTCTTC. Residues: CASSSRDYFSYNEQFF. The chain uses TRBV7-2 and TRBJ2-1; 7 bases match TRBD2. The CDR3 loop spans 16 amino acids. Germline V gene lookup returns CDR1 SGHTA and CDR2 FQGNSA. Trimming at V came to 4 bases and at J to 0 bases, leaving 6 bases not matched to a gene. Full variable domain (missing parts from reference TRBV7-2 and TRBJ2-1): GAGVSQSPSNKVTEKGKDVELRCDPISGHTALYWYRQSLGQGLEFLIYFQGNSAPDKSGLPSDRFSAERTGGSVSTLTIQRTQQEDSAVYLCASSSRDYFSYNEQFFGPGTRLTVL.